A selection of T cell receptor beta chains follows, all from one sample in a study of CD8 T cells in Susac syndrome. Via MiXCR, TCRdb re-called the immunoSEQ multiplex PCR reads, giving one row per CDR3 protein. Of approximately 70,000 distinct CDR3 sequences in the sample, 95% were seen once. The specimen sequenced was CD8+ T cells from PBMCs. These receptors all come from a human donor in good health. CDR3s include the opening cysteine and the closing phenylalanine or tryptophan. A D gene is named only where the DNA matches it firmly. The size entry is marked missing in some rows and otherwise reads once, few, many or a size class.

size | D | J | V | CDR3 | DNA
few | NA | TRBJ2-1 | TRBV5-1 | CASSQGSGWGYNEQFF | TGCGCCAGCAGCCAAGGAAGCGGTTGGGGGTACAATGAGCAGTTCTTC
NA | TRBD1 | TRBJ2-7 | TRBV7-9 | CASSLAGTGIGEQYF | TGTGCCAGCAGCTTAGCTGGGACAGGGATAGGCGAGCAGTACTTC
NA | NA | TRBJ1-1 | TRBV29-1 | CSVLGGRGNTEAFF | TGCAGCGTCCTCGGGGGACGTGGGAACACTGAAGCTTTCTTT
NA | TRBD1 | TRBJ2-3 | TRBV30 | CAWDRGLGDTQYF | TGTGCCTGGGACAGGGGGCTTGGAGATACGCAGTATTTT
NA | NA | TRBJ2-3 | TRBV19 | CATQREDTQYF | TGTGCCACCCAAAGGGAGGATACGCAGTATTTT
NA | TRBD1 | TRBJ2-1 | TRBV7-8 | CASSSRQGYFHEQFF | TGTGCCAGCAGCTCCCGACAGGGGTATTTCCATGAGCAGTTCTTC
NA | TRBD2 | TRBJ2-1 | TRBV5-5 | CASSLSSGGYNEQFF | TGTGCCAGCAGCTTGAGTAGCGGGGGGTACAATGAGCAGTTCTTC
NA | NA | TRBJ2-2 | TRBV12-3/TRBV12-4 | CASIPSGYTGELFF | TGTGCCAGCATCCCGAGCGGTTACACCGGGGAGCTGTTTTTT
few | TRBD1 | TRBJ2-2 | TRBV7-6 | CASSTPRTGIGNTGELFF | TGTGCCAGCAGCACGCCTAGGACAGGGATCGGGAACACCGGGGAGCTGTTTTTT
NA | NA | TRBJ2-5 | TRBV5-6 | CASTLRGEETQYF | TGTGCCAGCACCCTGAGGGGGGAAGAGACCCAGTACTTC
NA | NA | TRBJ2-1 | TRBV9 | CASSVVSSLSSYNEQFF | TGTGCCAGCAGCGTAGTATCTAGCCTGAGCTCCTACAATGAGCAGTTCTTC
NA | NA | TRBJ1-1 | TRBV19 | CASSSGTEDTEAFF | TGTGCCAGTAGTTCAGGGACGGAGGACACTGAAGCTTTCTTT
once | NA | TRBJ2-2 | TRBV9 | CASRLSGTGELFF | TGTGCCAGCAGACTAAGCGGGACCGGGGAGCTGTTTTTT
NA | NA | TRBJ2-3 | TRBV27 | CASSDAWGSTDTQYF | TGTGCCAGCAGCGACGCTTGGGGGAGCACAGATACGCAGTATTTT
NA | NA | TRBJ1-1 | TRBV5-1 | CASSLTDLGTEAFF | TGCGCCAGCAGTTTGACGGACTTAGGTACTGAAGCTTTCTTT
NA | NA | TRBJ1-1 | TRBV30 | CAWIKGAGWTEAFF | TGTGCCTGGATTAAAGGGGCAGGGTGGACTGAAGCTTTCTTT
NA | NA | TRBJ2-2 | TRBV14 | CASSSQINTGELFF | TGTGCCAGCAGCTCTCAGATCAACACCGGGGAGCTGTTTTTT
NA | NA | TRBJ2-6 | TRBV11-1 | CASSLGGGARQPSGANVLTF | TGTGCCAGCAGCTTAGGGGGTGGGGCACGCCAACCCTCTGGGGCCAACGTCCTGACTTTC
NA | NA | TRBJ2-7 | TRBV1 | CTSSKGGYHEQYF | TGCACCAGCAGCAAAGGGGGTTACCACGAGCAGTACTTC
NA | TRBD1 | TRBJ1-2 | TRBV7-6 | CASSRQGKDGYTF | TGTGCCAGCAGCCGACAGGGAAAGGATGGCTACACCTTC
NA | TRBD2 | TRBJ2-7 | TRBV19 | CASSGGAGYEQYF | TGTGCCAGTTCCGGGGGGGCTGGTTACGAGCAGTACTTC
NA | NA | TRBJ2-3 | TRBV7-9 | CASSRGRTDTQYF | TGTGCCAGCAGTCGGGGTAGGACAGATACGCAGTATTTT
NA | NA | TRBJ2-5 | TRBV19 | CASRWQETQYF | TGTGCCAGTAGATGGCAAGAGACCCAGTACTTC
NA | TRBD2 | TRBJ2-7 | TRBV13 | CASSLALRGNSYEQYF | TGTGCCAGCAGCTTGGCTCTGCGGGGGAACTCCTACGAGCAGTACTTC
few | NA | TRBJ1-1 | TRBV27 | CASSLTVNTEAFF | TGTGCTAGCAGTCTGACAGTTAACACTGAAGCTTTCTTT
NA | NA | TRBJ2-3 | TRBV19 | CATSIGGVVTDTQYF | TGTGCCACCTCCATAGGTGGGGTGGTCACAGATACGCAGTATTTT
NA | TRBD1 | TRBJ2-5 | TRBV19 | CASSPGGAGETQYF | TGTGCCAGTAGTCCAGGGGGCGCGGGAGAGACCCAGTACTTC
NA | NA | TRBJ1-1 | TRBV13 | CASSTRDEVNTEAFF | TGTGCCAGCAGCACCCGCGACGAAGTTAACACTGAAGCTTTCTTT
NA | NA | TRBJ2-1 | TRBV6-2/TRBV6-3 | CASSTRGYNEQFF | TGTGCCAGCAGCACGAGGGGATACAATGAGCAGTTCTTC
NA | NA | TRBJ2-7 | TRBV30 | CAWSVSGTASSYEQYF | TGTGCCTGGAGTGTTTCTGGGACGGCGAGCTCCTACGAGCAGTACTTC
NA | NA | TRBJ2-2 | TRBV4-3 | CASSQDRANTGELFF | TGCGCCAGCAGCCAAGACAGGGCCAACACCGGGGAGCTGTTTTTT
NA | NA | TRBJ2-5 | TRBV4-3 | CASSQDHGLLYQETQYF | TGCGCCAGCAGCCAAGATCATGGACTCCTGTACCAAGAGACCCAGTACTTC
NA | NA | TRBJ1-5 | TRBV4-3 | CASSQVLGGNQPQHF | TGCGCCAGCAGCCAAGTCTTAGGAGGCAATCAGCCCCAGCATTTT
NA | NA | TRBJ1-1 | TRBV19 | CASSIWARRAEAFF | TGTGCCAGTAGTATCTGGGCCCGGCGGGCTGAAGCTTTCTTT
NA | NA | TRBJ2-7 | TRBV13 | CASSLAGTLLPEQYF | TGTGCCAGCAGCTTAGCCGGCACCCTCCTGCCCGAGCAGTACTTC
NA | NA | TRBJ2-6 | TRBV6-4 | CASSGTTGANVLTF | TGTGCCAGCAGTGGAACAACTGGGGCCAACGTCCTGACTTTC
NA | NA | TRBJ1-1 | TRBV7-9 | CASSLVGMGSEAFF | TGTGCCAGCAGCTTAGTTGGGATGGGATCTGAAGCTTTCTTT
NA | TRBD2 | TRBJ2-2 | TRBV3-1 | CASSSRLAGGTGELFF | TGTGCCAGCAGCTCCCGACTAGCGGGGGGCACCGGGGAGCTGTTTTTT
once | NA | TRBJ1-1 | TRBV4-1 | CASSNQGADTEAFF | TGCGCCAGCAGTAACCAGGGCGCCGACACTGAAGCTTTCTTT
NA | NA | TRBJ2-1 | TRBV5-1 | CASSLGGANEQFF | TGCGCCAGCAGCTTGGGGGGAGCCAATGAGCAGTTCTTC
NA | NA | TRBJ2-1 | TRBV7-3 | CASSLRGSSYNEQFF | TGTGCCAGCAGCCTCCGAGGTAGCTCCTACAATGAGCAGTTCTTC
NA | NA | TRBJ1-4 | TRBV23-1 | CASTTWDSATNEKLFF | TGCGCCAGCACCACCTGGGACTCAGCAACTAATGAAAAACTGTTTTTT
NA | NA | TRBJ2-6 | TRBV14 | CASSQDLGGEASGANVLTF | TGTGCCAGCAGCCAAGATCTAGGAGGGGAAGCATCTGGGGCCAACGTCCTGACTTTC
NA | NA | TRBJ2-5 | TRBV28 | CASSPRDFRGVRETQYF | TGTGCCAGCAGTCCCAGGGACTTTAGGGGGGTGAGAGAGACCCAGTACTTC
once | NA | TRBJ2-1 | TRBV4-1 | CASSQGGGPNNEQFF | TGCGCCAGCAGCCAAGGGGGGGGCCCCAACAATGAGCAGTTCTTC
NA | NA | TRBJ1-3 | TRBV4-1 | CASSQISGYGNTIYF | TGCGCCAGCAGCCAAATATCCGGGTACGGAAACACCATATATTTT
NA | NA | TRBJ2-5 | TRBV5-1 | CASSLVSPTGSSRKTQYF | TGCGCCAGCAGCTTGGTTTCCCCGACAGGTTCGAGTAGAAAGACCCAGTACTTC
once | TRBD1 | TRBJ1-2 | TRBV29-1 | CSAVGGQQGARSGYTF | TGCAGCGCCGTTGGTGGTCAACAGGGGGCACGTTCCGGCTACACCTTC
NA | NA | TRBJ2-2 | TRBV14 | CASSQAVTTGELFF | TGTGCCAGCAGCCAAGCGGTGACCACCGGGGAGCTGTTTTTT
NA | TRBD1 | TRBJ1-1 | TRBV6-2/TRBV6-3 | CASSYGRGLNTEAFF | TGTGCCAGCAGTTACGGAAGGGGGCTGAACACTGAAGCTTTCTTT
NA | NA | TRBJ1-2 | TRBV3-1 | CASSQWGYGYTF | TGTGCCAGCAGCCAATGGGGCTATGGCTACACCTTC
once | NA | TRBJ2-3 | TRBV7-3 | CASSPWGESTDTQYF | TGTGCCAGCAGCCCCTGGGGGGAGAGCACAGATACGCAGTATTTT
NA | NA | TRBJ2-1 | TRBV29-1 | CSVEGSFSVEQFF | TGCAGCGTTGAGGGCAGCTTTTCGGTTGAGCAGTTCTTC
NA | NA | TRBJ2-7 | TRBV6-6 | CASSPQFGGNEQYF | TGTGCCAGCAGTCCCCAATTCGGGGGCAACGAGCAGTACTTC
NA | NA | TRBJ1-2 | TRBV29-1 | CSVPNYGYTF | TGCAGCGTCCCAAACTATGGCTACACCTTC